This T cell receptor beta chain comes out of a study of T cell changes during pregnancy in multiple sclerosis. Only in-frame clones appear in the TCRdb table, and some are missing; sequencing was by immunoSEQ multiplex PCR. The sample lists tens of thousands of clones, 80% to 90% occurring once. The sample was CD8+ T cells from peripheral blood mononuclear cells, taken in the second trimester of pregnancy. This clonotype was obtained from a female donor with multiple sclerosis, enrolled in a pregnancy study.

The chain's CDR3 is CASNAGVSSQPQHF. The CDR3 nucleotides read TGTGCCAGTAACGCAGGGGTCTCTAGTCAGCCCCAGCATTTT. The chain carries TRBV19 and TRBJ1-5, with D maybe TRBD1 (6 bases). CDR3 size: 14 residues. Trimming cost V 7 bases and J 6 bases, with 16 bases left between them. Germline V gene lookup returns CDR1 LNHDA and CDR2 SQIVND (reference sequence).